This TCR beta chain emerged from a study of immune evolution from preneoplasia to lung adenocarcinoma. Overall study findings and caveats: Top clone frequencies peaked in normal lung, apparently declining through invasive adenocarcinoma. T cell clonality was higher in KRAS-mutant than EGFR-mutant or wild-type nodules.

Each case's diagnosis was confirmed by two pathologists on H&E. Comment on this clone: Its matching antigen is unknown.

The table came from immunoSEQ multiplex PCR; TCRdb's copy has only in-frame clones and leaves some out. The data contain tens of thousands of clones, roughly four fifths of them singletons. The sequenced sample consisted of FFPE invasive lung adenocarcinoma tissue. The receptor's source is a person between 60 and 69 years old with lung adenocarcinoma.

The CDR3 DNA reads TGTGCCAGCAGTCGTCTGACGGGCACAGATACGCAGTATTTT. Protein sequence: CASSRLTGTDTQYF. The chain joins TRBV27 to TRBJ2-3; no clear D gene. Germline-derived CDR1 and CDR2 are MNHEY and SMNVEV (reference sequence). CDR3 length equals 14 residues. Trimming removed 5 bases from V and 1 base from J, with 10 bases in between.